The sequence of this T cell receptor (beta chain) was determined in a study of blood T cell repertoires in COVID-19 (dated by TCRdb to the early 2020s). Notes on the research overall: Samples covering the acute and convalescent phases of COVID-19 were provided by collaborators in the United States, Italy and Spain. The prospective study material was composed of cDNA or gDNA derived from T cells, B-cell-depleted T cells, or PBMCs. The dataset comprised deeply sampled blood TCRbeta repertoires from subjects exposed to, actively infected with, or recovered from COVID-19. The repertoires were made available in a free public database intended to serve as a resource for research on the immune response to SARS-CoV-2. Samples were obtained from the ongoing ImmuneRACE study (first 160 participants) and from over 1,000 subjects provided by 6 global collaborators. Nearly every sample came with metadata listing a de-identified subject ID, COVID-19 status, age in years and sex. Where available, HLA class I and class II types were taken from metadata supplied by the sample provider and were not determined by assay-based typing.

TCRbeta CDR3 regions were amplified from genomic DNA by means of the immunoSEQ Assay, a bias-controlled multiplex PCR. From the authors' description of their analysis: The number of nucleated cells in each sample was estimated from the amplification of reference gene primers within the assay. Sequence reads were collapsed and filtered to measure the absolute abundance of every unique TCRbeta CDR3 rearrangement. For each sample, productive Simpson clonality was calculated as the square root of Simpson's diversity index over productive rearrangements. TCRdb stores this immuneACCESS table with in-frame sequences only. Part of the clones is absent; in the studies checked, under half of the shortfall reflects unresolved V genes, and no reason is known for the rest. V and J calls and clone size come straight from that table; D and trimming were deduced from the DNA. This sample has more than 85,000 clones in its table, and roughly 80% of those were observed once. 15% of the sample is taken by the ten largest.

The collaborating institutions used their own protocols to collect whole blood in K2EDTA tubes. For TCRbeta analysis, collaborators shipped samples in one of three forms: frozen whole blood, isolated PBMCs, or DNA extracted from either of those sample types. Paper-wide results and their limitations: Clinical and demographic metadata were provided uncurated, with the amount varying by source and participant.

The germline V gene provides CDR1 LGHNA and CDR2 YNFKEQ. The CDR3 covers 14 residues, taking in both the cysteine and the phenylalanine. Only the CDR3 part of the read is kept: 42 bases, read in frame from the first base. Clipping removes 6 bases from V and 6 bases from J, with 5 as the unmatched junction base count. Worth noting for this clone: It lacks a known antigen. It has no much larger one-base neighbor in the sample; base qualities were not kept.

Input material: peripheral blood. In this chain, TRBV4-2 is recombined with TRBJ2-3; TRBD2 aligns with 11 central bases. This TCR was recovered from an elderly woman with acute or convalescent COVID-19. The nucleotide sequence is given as TGTGCCAGCAGACTAGCGGGAGTCAAGGATACGCAGTATTTT. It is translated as CASRLAGVKDTQYF.